One and the same sample provided the 30 T cell receptor beta chains below, sequenced in a study of CD8+ T cells in alopecia areata (dated by TCRdb to the late 2010s). The library was built by means of the immunoSEQ multiplex PCR assay. RNA was extracted from all samples and reverse transcribed into cDNA as template for TCR sequencing. TCRdb limited this immuneACCESS table to in-frame rearrangements with V and J called. A share of clones is missing; checked studies link under half to unresolved V genes, and the rest is unexplained. The sample table contains about 190,000 clones; only one count was recorded for around three fifths of them. The top ten clonotypes cover roughly an eighth of the sample. Taken with the paper, the label for time point translates to: about 25 weeks on oral tofacitinib. The label giving this sample's treatment or condition can be read as: oral pan-JAK inhibitor, 5-10 mg twice daily.

The sequenced sample was CD8+ T cells sorted from blood, obtained at week 24, from a patient treated with tofacitinib. These receptors were obtained from a human donor with alopecia areata.

This clone has just a few counts. This chain links TRBV23-1 with TRBJ1-2; TRBD1 aligns across 7 bases. TRBV23-1 falls under the ORF class, with uncertain function. V gave up 0 bases and J gave up 3 bases; unmatched junction bases: 10. The CDR3 loop spans 17 amino acids. The CDR3 DNA is TGCGCCAGCAGTCAATCGACAGGGCCCGTTTACTACTATGGCTACACCTTC. Protein product: CASSQSTGPVYYYGYTF.

This clone was found a few times. V is TRBV27 and J is TRBJ1-2; tentative D call: TRBD1 (6 bases). This CDR3 is 16 amino acids long. V was shortened by 6 bases and J by 0 bases, with 17 bases between the two germline ends. The germline V gene encodes CDR1 MNHEY and CDR2 SMNVEV (reference sequence). DNA of the CDR3: TGTGCCAGCAGGACCCCCACAGGGTGGGCTAACTATGGCTACACCTTC. As protein: CASRTPTGWANYGYTF.

In its sample, this clone was seen a few times. V is TRBV29-1 and J is TRBJ1-1, with 9 positions matching TRBD1. V lost 6 bases to trimming and J lost 3 bases; unmatched junction nucleotides: 14. Germline V gives CDR1 SQVTM, CDR2 ANQGSEA. The CDR3 has 16 amino acids. The CDR3 loop is CSVIGTGFGGYTEAFF. The DNA of the CDR3 is TGCAGCGTCATAGGGACAGGGTTTGGAGGTTACACTGAAGCTTTCTTT.

Ten or more counts support this clone. The rearrangement joins TRBV29-1 to TRBJ2-3, with D unclear. CDR3 length: 14 residues. The germline gives CDR1 SQVTM, CDR2 ANQGSEA. Trimming took off 3 bases at V and 0 bases at J, with 10 bases between the two ends. CDR3 DNA: TGCAGCGTTGATTTGGATACTAGCACAGATACGCAGTATTTT. Translation: CSVDLDTSTDTQYF.

The chain couples TRBV5-1 to TRBJ2-3, with D unresolved. The germline V gene has CDR1 SGHRS and CDR2 YFSETQ. The CDR3 covers 13 residues. The V end was cut by 3 bases, the J end by 4 bases, with 9 bases between. CDR3 sequence reads: CASSWFPADTQYF. The CDR3 DNA is TGCGCCAGCAGCTGGTTCCCGGCAGATACGCAGTATTTT.

The chain recombines TRBV2 with TRBJ2-7; D tentatively fits TRBD1 or TRBD2 (5 bases each). CDR1 SNHLY and CDR2 FYNNEI come from the germline V gene. V lost 2 bases, J lost 7 bases, and 9 bases lay in between. The CDR3 contains 12 residues. CDR3 DNA: TGTGCCAGCAGTGAACCGGGGCGGGAGCAGTACTTC. Amino acid sequence: CASSEPGREQYF.

The chain joins TRBV29-1 to TRBJ1-1; perhaps TRBD1 as D (6 bases). Germline CDR1 SQVTM, CDR2 ANQGSEA. This CDR3 spans 14 amino acids. The ends were cut back, 6 bases at V and 0 bases at J, with 14 bases in the middle. The CDR3 DNA sequence: TGCAGCGTGCGCCGGGACACCGTGAACACTGAAGCTTTCTTT. This encodes CSVRRDTVNTEAFF.

CDR3 protein: CASSLAGRVEGYTF. CDR3 bases: TGTGCCAGCAGTTTAGCAGGGCGGGTGGAGGGCTACACCTTC. The gene calls are TRBV27 and TRBJ1-2; tentative D call: TRBD1 (5 bases). With 2 bases removed from V and 8 bases from J, the gap between germline ends came to 15 bases. Germline V lookup: CDR1 MNHEY, CDR2 SMNVEV (reference sequence). The CDR3 contains 14 residues.

The chain is built from TRBV5-6 and TRBJ2-2, with D perhaps assigned TRBD1 or TRBD2 (5 bases each). Trimming stripped 2 bases from V and 2 bases from J, with 16 bases between. CDR1 and CDR2 (germline): SGHDT, YYEEEE. The CDR3 sequence is 17 residues long. CDR3 DNA: TGTGCCAGCAGCTTCCTTTTCCGTGGGACCAACACCGGGGAGCTGTTTTTT. Translation: CASSFLFRGTNTGELFF.

The V gene is TRBV27, the J gene TRBJ2-3, with D perhaps matching TRBD2 (5 bases). The germline V and J ends were trimmed by 8 bases and 8 bases, with 14 bases remaining between them. CDR3 size: 12 residues. The germline V gene encodes CDR1 MNHEY and CDR2 SMNVEV (reference sequence). The DNA of the CDR3 is TGTGCCAGCGGACGTCCGGAGGCTACGCAGTATTTT. As protein: CASGRPEATQYF.

The CDR3 coding sequence is TGTGCCAGCAGTGCCGGGACAGGGGATTATCCCCAGCATTTT. It yields the protein CASSAGTGDYPQHF. The chain employs TRBV6-5 and TRBJ1-5, with TRBD1 identical over 10 bases. After removal of 5 bases from V and 10 bases from J, the junction contained 8 bases not matched to a gene. This CDR3 region has 14 residues. Germline CDR1 is MNHEY and CDR2 is SVGAGI.

In this sample, this clone is medium-sized. This chain connects TRBV2 to TRBJ2-1; D gene uncertain. V gave up 7 bases and J gave up 6 bases, with 7 bases separating them. Germline CDR1 is SNHLY and CDR2 is FYNNEI. This CDR3 region has 11 residues. In nucleotides, the CDR3 is TGTGCCAGCATTGTAGTCAATGAGCAGTTCTTC. Residues: CASIVVNEQFF.

Only a few counts were recorded for this clone. The chain couples TRBV19 to TRBJ2-7; D not certain. Germline CDR1 is LNHDA and CDR2 is SQIVND (reference sequence). V lost 3 bases and J lost 5, with 17 bases in between. The CDR3 totals 15 residues. The CDR3 loop reads CASSIAFLSPDEQYF. The CDR3 DNA reads TGTGCCAGTAGTATTGCTTTCCTTTCTCCCGACGAGCAGTACTTC. Combining the CDR3 with reference TRBV19 and TRBJ2-7 gives the whole variable domain DGGITQSPKYLFRKEGQNVTLSCEQNLNHDAMYWYRQDPGQGLRLIYYSQIVNDFQKGDIAEGYSVSREKKESFPLTVTSAQKNPTAFYLCASSIAFLSPDEQYFGPGTRLTVT.

The chain joins TRBV29-1 to TRBJ2-5; TRBD1 aligns across 8 bases. The trim removed 0 bases at V and 5 bases at J, leaving 11 bases unmatched. From germline, CDR1 is SQVTM and CDR2 ANQGSEA. This CDR3 has 16 amino acids. CDR3: CSVEDRRQGTGETQYF. DNA of the CDR3: TGCAGCGTTGAAGATCGCAGACAGGGGACGGGGGAGACCCAGTACTTC.

This chain links TRBV30 with TRBJ1-1; D is possibly TRBD1 (6 bases). Per the germline V gene, CDR1 is GTSNPN and CDR2 is SVGIG (reference sequence). CDR3 size: 14 residues. V lost 1 base to trimming and J lost 3 bases, with 12 bases between them. The DNA of the CDR3 is TGTGCCTGGAGTGAGGGGGTGAGCCACACTGAAGCTTTCTTT. As protein: CAWSEGVSHTEAFF.

The chain uses TRBV27 and TRBJ2-7, with TRBD2 matching 7 bases. The V segment lost 1 base and the J segment 3 bases; nucleotides outside the gene matches: 3. The CDR3 loop spans 14 amino acids. CDR1 is MNHEY and CDR2 is SMNVEV in the germline V gene (reference sequence). Here the CDR3 reads CASSLYGGYYEQYF. The CDR3 bases are TGTGCCAGCAGTTTATACGGGGGGTACTACGAGCAGTACTTC.

This clone was found once. V gene TRBV2 combines with J gene TRBJ1-3; no definite D call. CDR1 and CDR2 from the germline V gene are SNHLY and FYNNEI. V was shortened by 8 bases and J by 0 bases, with 17 bases between the two germline ends. This CDR3 comprises 16 residues. The CDR3 protein is CASSDLPQSSGNTIYF. The CDR3 DNA is TGTGCCAGCTCGGACCTACCCCAGAGCTCTGGAAACACCATATATTTT.

The gene calls are TRBV5-1 and TRBJ2-5, with D possibly TRBD1 on 6 matching bases. There are 18 residues in the CDR3. CDR1 is SGHRS and CDR2 is YFSETQ in the germline V gene. The V and J ends lost 3 bases and 5 bases respectively, with 26 bases between them. The CDR3 region is CASSYPIRTVAQGETQYF. DNA for the CDR3: TGCGCCAGCAGCTACCCTATACGGACAGTGGCCCAGGGGGAGACCCAGTACTTC.

This clone was observed a single time. This chain connects TRBV7-9 to TRBJ1-2; perhaps TRBD1 as D (5 bases). The CDR3 totals 13 residues. Germline V lookup: CDR1 SEHNR, CDR2 FQNEAQ (reference sequence). V was trimmed by 3 bases and J by 6 bases, leaving 11 bases between them. The CDR3 here is CASSFRQTDGYTF. Written as DNA, the CDR3 is TGTGCCAGCAGCTTTAGACAGACCGATGGCTACACCTTC.

The gene calls are TRBV6-5 and TRBJ1-6; a possible D gene is TRBD1 (6 bases). Trimming removed 2 bases at V and 6 bases at J, with 14 bases between. Germline V CDR1 and CDR2: MNHEY, SVGAGI. The CDR3 length is 16 residues. This CDR3 is CASSYGGRGFNSPLHF. The CDR3 DNA follows: TGTGCCAGCAGTTACGGGGGGCGGGGATTTAATTCACCCCTCCACTTT.

This chain joins TRBV2 and TRBJ2-2, with 10 bases lining up with TRBD1. The CDR3 covers 16 residues. The germline gives CDR1 SNHLY, CDR2 FYNNEI. V shed 6 bases, J shed 3 bases, and the junction held 7 bases outside the gene matches. The CDR3 DNA sequence: TGTGCCAGCAGGGGGACAGGGGAGGTGGACACCGGGGAGCTGTTTTTT. This sequence encodes CASRGTGEVDTGELFF.

This clone occurred a few times. The chain has TRBV29-1 and TRBJ2-5, with D unresolved. The CDR3 runs to 12 residues. The V end was cut by 0 bases, the J end by 12 bases, with 14 bases between. Germline loops: CDR1 SQVTM, CDR2 ANQGSEA. The CDR3 DNA reads TGCAGCGTTGAAGATCCCGGGCCCGAAGAGTACTTC. This sequence encodes CSVEDPGPEEYF.

The chain links TRBV28 to TRBJ2-4, with TRBD2 matching over 8 bases. Germline V lookup: CDR1 MDHEN, CDR2 SYDVKM. The trim removed 2 bases at V and 4 bases at J, leaving 4 bases unmatched. The CDR3 is 15 amino acids. The CDR3 here is CASSLGAGGKNIQYF. CDR3 DNA: TGTGCCAGCAGTTTAGGGGCGGGGGGAAAAAACATTCAGTACTTC.

The V and J genes are TRBV6-1 and TRBJ2-3; 13 nucleotides match TRBD2. J gave up 3 bases and V 6 bases, and 3 bases lay outside the gene matches. Germline CDR1 and CDR2: MNHNS and SASEGT. This CDR3 spans 15 amino acids. The CDR3 reads CASSLGLAGTDTQYF. CDR3 nucleotide sequence: TGTGCCAGCAGCTTGGGACTAGCGGGGACAGATACGCAGTATTTT.

V and J are TRBV7-9 and TRBJ2-1; tentatively, D is TRBD1 or TRBD2 (5 bases each). Germline V CDR1 and CDR2: SEHNR, FQNEAQ (reference sequence). V gave up 4 bases and J gave up 7 bases, with 17 bases separating them. The CDR3 length is 15 residues. CDR3 loop: CASSSRDVGRNEQFF. CDR3 bases: TGTGCCAGCAGCTCGAGGGACGTGGGTAGGAATGAGCAGTTCTTC.

The V call is TRBV27, the J call TRBJ1-5; D gene uncertain. The CDR3 length is 15 residues. The ends were cut back, 3 bases at V and 0 bases at J, with 9 bases in the middle. Germline V gene data show CDR1 as MNHEY and CDR2 as SMNVEV (reference sequence). In DNA form, the CDR3 reads TGTGCCAGCAGTTTTACAGCCTATAGCAATCAGCCCCAGCATTTT. It yields the protein CASSFTAYSNQPQHF.

This clone occurred a few times. This rearrangement joins TRBV19 to TRBJ1-1; D not certain. The CDR3 is 14 residues long. Trimming cost V 3 bases and J 2 bases, with 10 bases left between them. Germline V lookup: CDR1 LNHDA, CDR2 SQIVND (reference sequence). The CDR3 sequence is CASSIPGGNTEAFF. The CDR3 DNA is TGTGCCAGTAGTATCCCTGGCGGAAACACTGAAGCTTTCTTT.

This clone appeared once. This chain's CDR3 is CASRGSAPIGGAGRNTDTQYF. CDR3 sequence (DNA): TGTGCCAGCCGGGGCTCGGCCCCCATCGGGGGAGCGGGGCGAAACACAGATACGCAGTATTTT. The J gene is TRBJ2-3, the V gene TRBV9; the match to TRBD2 covers 7 bases. V lost 7 bases and J lost 2; bases outside the gene matches: 28. CDR3 length: 21 amino acids. In germline, CDR1 is SGDLS, CDR2 YYNGEE.

This chain links TRBV6-5 with TRBJ1-2, with D maybe TRBD1 (6 bases). Trimming removed 6 bases from V and 4 bases from J, with 12 bases in between. This CDR3 region has 13 residues. Per germline, CDR1 MNHEY and CDR2 SVGAGI. Here the CDR3 DNA reads TGTGCCAGCAGCCTAGGACAGCTCTATGGCTACACCTTC. It codes for CASSLGQLYGYTF.

The table lists this clone with a few counts. The chain combines TRBV7-9 with TRBJ1-1; possibly TRBD1 for D (5 bases). The CDR3 runs 14 residues. The germline CDR1 and CDR2 sequences are SEHNR and FQNEAQ (reference sequence). V lost 4 bases to trimming and J lost 1 base, with 10 bases between them. Here the CDR3 reads CASSWGRRNTEAFF. The CDR3 DNA is TGTGCCAGCAGCTGGGGACGGCGGAACACTGAAGCTTTCTTT.